This T cell receptor beta chain was captured by sequencing in a study of blood T cell repertoires in COVID-19. Overall study context: T cells, B-cell-depleted T cells, or PBMCs provided the cDNA or gDNA that served as material.

J lost 4 bases, V lost 2 bases, and 15 bases had no gene match. This CDR3 spans 20 amino acids. CDR1 and CDR2 from the germline V gene are MNHEY and SMNVEV (reference sequence). In the authors' methods: Estimation of nucleated cell counts relied on the amplification of reference gene primers. Some clones are missing from TCRdb's copy, which holds only in-frame ones; the method was immunoSEQ multiplex PCR. The DNA gave D and trimming, while V, J and clone size come from that table. Of about 190,000 clones detected, 76% appear once; the ten largest clones hold about a sixth. Residents of about 25 US areas, aged about 18 to 100 years, made up the participants.

This sequence originates from a woman between 50 and 59 years old with acute COVID-19. The chain has TRBV27 and TRBJ2-5; 14 bases align to TRBD2. Sequencing input: PBMCs or T cells enriched from blood (not recorded which). The CDR3 DNA follows: TGTGCCAGCAGTTTAGGTGTGGGGAGACTAGCGGGGGGGCGTCGAGAGACCCAGTACTTC. Translated: CASSLGVGRLAGGRRETQYF.